A selection of T cell receptor beta chains follows, all from one sample in a study of blood T cell repertoires in COVID-19. Some clones are missing from TCRdb's copy, which holds only in-frame ones; the method was immunoSEQ multiplex PCR. Of 350,000 to 500,000 clones in the sample, 70% to 90% were seen once. Sample: PBMCs or T cells enriched from blood (not recorded which). These receptors originate from a woman younger than 35 who had been exposed to COVID-19. CDR3s include the opening cysteine and the closing phenylalanine or tryptophan. The D gene is left open where the match is weak. Expanded clones are given a class, and other clones once, few, many or no size at all.

V	D	size	J	DNA	CDR3
TRBV28	TRBD1	NA	TRBJ1-4	TGTGCCAGCAGTACTCAGGGGGCTACTAATGAAAAACTGTTTTTT	CASSTQGATNEKLFF
TRBV5-1	NA	NA	TRBJ2-1	TGCGCCAGCAGCTTGGGACAGCCTTACAATGAGCAGTTCTTC	CASSLGQPYNEQFF
TRBV19	NA	few	TRBJ1-2	TGTGCCAGTAGGGCATCGGTCCTAGCTAACTATGGCTACACCTTC	CASRASVLANYGYTF
TRBV13	TRBD1	NA	TRBJ1-2	TGTGCCAGCAGCCCACAGGGGTACCGGGGCTACACCTTC	CASSPQGYRGYTF
TRBV6-4	TRBD1	NA	TRBJ2-2	TGTGCCAGCAGTGACTCCATACAGGGGGCTCCGAACACCGGGGAGCTGTTTTTT	CASSDSIQGAPNTGELFF
TRBV6-2/TRBV6-3	NA	NA	TRBJ1-6	TGTGCCAGCAGTTACCAACTCTCGGAGAGCTCCTATAATTCACCCCTCCACTTT	CASSYQLSESSYNSPLHF
TRBV29-1	NA	NA	TRBJ2-3	TGCAGCGTTGGGAAGAGGGGCACAGATACGCAGTATTTT	CSVGKRGTDTQYF
TRBV9	TRBD2	NA	TRBJ2-2	TGTGCCAGCAGCGGGGGACTAGCGGGTGAAGCGAACACCGGGGAGCTGTTTTTT	CASSGGLAGEANTGELFF
TRBV19	NA	NA	TRBJ2-3	TGTGCCAGTAGTATAGGTGTCGGGGGTTGGGGTACAGATACGCAGTATTTT	CASSIGVGGWGTDTQYF
TRBV5-6	NA	NA	TRBJ2-3	TGTGCCAGCAGCCACCTAGGCGGGAGCACAGATACGCAGTATTTT	CASSHLGGSTDTQYF
TRBV4-3	NA	NA	TRBJ1-4	TGCGCCAGCAGCCAAGACAGGGTTAATGAAAAACTGTTTTTT	CASSQDRVNEKLFF
TRBV19	NA	NA	TRBJ1-2	TGTGCCAGTAGTTCCTACCCGACTGGGGGGAACTATGGCTACACCTTC	CASSSYPTGGNYGYTF
TRBV15	NA	NA	TRBJ1-5	TGTGCCACCAGTGCCGGGGGGAGTCAGCCCCAGCATTTT	CATSAGGSQPQHF
TRBV9	TRBD1	NA	TRBJ2-1	TGTGCCAGCAGCTCACAAACCAGGACAGGCTACAATGAGCAGTTCTTC	CASSSQTRTGYNEQFF
TRBV2	NA	once	TRBJ2-3	TGTGCCAGCAGTGAACGGTATCGGACAGATACGCAGTATTTT	CASSERYRTDTQYF
TRBV7-2	NA	NA	TRBJ1-2	NA	CASSFGRGSTF
TRBV9	TRBD1	NA	TRBJ1-2	TGTGCCAGCAGCGTAGCAGGGGGGTATGGCTACACCTTC	CASSVAGGYGYTF
TRBV7-2	NA	NA	TRBJ2-5	TGTGCCAGCAGCTTTGACAGACAAGAGACCCAGTACTTC	CASSFDRQETQYF
TRBV28	TRBD1	NA	TRBJ1-3	TGTGCCAGCCGACGGGACAGGTCAACGATCTCTGGAAACACCATATATTTT	CASRRDRSTISGNTIYF
TRBV7-9	NA	NA	TRBJ2-2	TGTGCCAGCGGGGGGTCCGCGAACACCGGGGAGCTGTTTTTT	CASGGSANTGELFF
TRBV18	NA	few	TRBJ2-4	TGTGCCAGCTCACCGCCGCAGGGCGGCAAAAACATTCAGTACTTC	CASSPPQGGKNIQYF
TRBV18	NA	NA	TRBJ1-5	TGTGCCAGCTCATCCGGGGGGTCGGAGCCCCAGCATTTT	CASSSGGSEPQHF
TRBV18	NA	NA	TRBJ1-4	TGTGCCAGCTCACCACCGGGGGCGGCTTCAACTAATGAAAAACTGTTTTTT	CASSPPGAASTNEKLFF
TRBV6-4	TRBD2	NA	TRBJ2-1	TGTGCCAGCAGTGGACTAGCGGGGGGTGATGAGCAGTTCTTC	CASSGLAGGDEQFF
TRBV7-8	TRBD2	NA	TRBJ2-3	TGTGCCAGCAGCTCTTCTAGCGGGAGGGTGAGCACAGATACGCAGTATTTT	CASSSSSGRVSTDTQYF
TRBV9	TRBD1	NA	TRBJ1-2	TGTGCCAGCAGCGTGTCAGACAGGGGAGCTAACTATGGCTACACCTTC	CASSVSDRGANYGYTF
TRBV29-1	NA	NA	TRBJ2-7	TGCAGCGTTGAGGGCTGCTACGAGCAGTACTTC	CSVEGCYEQYF
TRBV11-3	NA	NA	TRBJ2-1	TGTGCCAGCAGCTTAGGGACAAGTACTATCCATGAGCAGTTCTTC	CASSLGTSTIHEQFF
TRBV28	NA	NA	TRBJ2-5	TGTGCCAGCAGTCCCCCGCCGGGGAAGACCCAGTACTTC	CASSPPPGKTQYF
TRBV7-8	NA	NA	TRBJ1-5	TGTGCCAGCAGCTCTGGTGGGCAGGGATGGGATCAGCCCCAGCATTTT	CASSSGGQGWDQPQHF
TRBV5-1	TRBD1	NA	TRBJ2-7	TGCGCCAGCAGTCCCGGGACAGGGCCCTACGAGCAGTACTTC	CASSPGTGPYEQYF
TRBV27	TRBD1	NA	TRBJ2-1	TGTGCCAGCAGTGGGGGACAGGGCTATGAGCAGTTCTTC	CASSGGQGYEQFF
TRBV7-3	TRBD1	NA	TRBJ2-1	TGTGCCAGCAGCTTACGGGACAGGGACTACAATGAGCAGTTCTTC	CASSLRDRDYNEQFF
TRBV28	NA	NA	TRBJ1-4	TGTGCCAGCAGTTCAGGACAGAGTAATGAAAAACTGTTTTTT	CASSSGQSNEKLFF
TRBV7-3	NA	NA	TRBJ2-7	TGTGCCAGCAGCTTAGGAAGCGGGACAAAGAACGAGCAGTACTTC	CASSLGSGTKNEQYF
TRBV4-1	TRBD2	NA	TRBJ2-3	TGCGCCAGCAGCCAAGATTACATCTCCGGGACTAGCGCCCCGACAGATACGCAGTATTTT	CASSQDYISGTSAPTDTQYF
TRBV9	NA	NA	TRBJ1-1	TGTGCCAGCAGCGTCGCGGAGGGGACTGAAGCTTTCTTT	CASSVAEGTEAFF
TRBV18	NA	NA	TRBJ1-1	TGTGCCAGCGCAACCCAGGGATATAGCTCTGAAGCTTTCTTT	CASATQGYSSEAFF
TRBV28	NA	NA	TRBJ1-5	TGTGCCAGCAGTCTGGTAGGGGGAGATCAGCCCCAGCATTTT	CASSLVGGDQPQHF
TRBV7-8	NA	NA	TRBJ1-2	TGTGCCAGCAGTCGGAGGGAAAACTATGGCTACACCTTC	CASSRRENYGYTF